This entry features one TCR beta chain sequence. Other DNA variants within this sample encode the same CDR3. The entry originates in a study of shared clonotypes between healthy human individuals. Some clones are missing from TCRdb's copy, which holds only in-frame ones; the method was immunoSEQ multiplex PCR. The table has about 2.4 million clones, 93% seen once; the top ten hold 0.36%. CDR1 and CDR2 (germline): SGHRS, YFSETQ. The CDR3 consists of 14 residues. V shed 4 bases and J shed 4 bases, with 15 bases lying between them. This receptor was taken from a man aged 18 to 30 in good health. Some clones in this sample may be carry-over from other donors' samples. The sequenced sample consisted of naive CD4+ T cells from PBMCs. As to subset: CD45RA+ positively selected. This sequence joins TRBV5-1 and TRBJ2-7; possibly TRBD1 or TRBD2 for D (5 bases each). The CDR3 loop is CASSGQGGSYEQYF. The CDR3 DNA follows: TGCGCCAGCAGCGGACAAGGAGGATCATACGAGCAGTACTTC.